One sample yielded the 22 T cell receptor beta chains listed below, sequenced in a study of blood T cells in healthy people across ages. Using a J-beta primer mix together with a sample-barcoded 5' primer, a second PCR was run for roughly 7 to 11 cycles. TCRdb analysed the 5' RACE reads with MiXCR anew, one entry per CDR3 protein. The sample includes 1.5 million or so distinct CDR3 sequences, around 40% of them seen just once. Sequenced: blood. Receptors were obtained from a woman aged 18-35 years in good health.

A single count supports this clonotype. One junction end disagrees with the germline gene, perhaps due to a read error. The rearrangement joins TRBV12-3 or TRBV12-4 to TRBJ2-1; no definite D call. The CDR3 loop spans 16 amino acids. The CDR3 nucleotides read TGTGCCAGCAGTTTTTTCGCAGGTCTCACCTACAATGAGCAGGTCTTC. Translating gives CASSFFAGLTYNEQVF.

This sequence joins TRBV28 and TRBJ2-4; D gene unclear. This CDR3 is 13 amino acids long. Germline V lookup: CDR1 MDHEN, CDR2 SYDVKM. The V end lost 7 bases, the J end lost 3 bases, and 10 bases lay between the germline ends. This CDR3 is CASTPQNKNIQYF. CDR3 bases: TGTGCCAGCACCCCCCAGAACAAAAACATTCAGTACTTC.

The chain carries TRBV4-3 and TRBJ1-2; TRBD1 matches at 9 bases. The CDR3 sequence is 14 residues long. Germline CDR1 reads LGHNA; CDR2 reads YSLEER. Trimming took 5 bases from V and 3 from J; bases not matched to a gene: 4. CDR3 loop: CASSGRTGDYGYTF. In DNA, the CDR3 is TGCGCCAGCAGCGGACGGACAGGGGACTATGGCTACACCTTC.

J is TRBJ1-4 and V is TRBV6-5; no firm D call. V gave up 2 bases and J gave up 7 bases, with 8 bases separating them. The CDR3 spans 13 residues. Looked up from germline, CDR1 is MNHEY and CDR2 is SVGAGI. Here the CDR3 reads CASSYGNAEKLFF. The CDR3 bases are TGTGCCAGCAGTTACGGGAATGCTGAAAAACTGTTTTTT.

The sample holds a few counts of this clonotype. The chain carries TRBV5-4 and TRBJ1-4, with 8 nucleotides matching TRBD1. Trimming cost V 3 bases and J 3 bases; bases outside gene matches: 1. This CDR3 comprises 14 residues. Germline CDR1 reads SGHNT; CDR2 reads YYREEE (reference sequence). CDR3 coding DNA: TGTGCCAGCAGCTCAGGGGGCGCTAATGAAAAACTGTTTTTT. Translating it yields CASSSGGANEKLFF.

Notes on this clonotype: A much larger clonotype is one base distant, so this may be a read error. This sequence joins TRBV12-3 or TRBV12-4 and TRBJ2-3, with unresolved D. There are 13 residues in the CDR3. Trimming took off 1 base at V and 4 bases at J, with 6 bases between the two ends. This CDR3 reads CASSLEPADTQYF. The CDR3 bases are TGTGCCAGCAGTTTAGAGCCAGCAGATACGCAGTATTTT.

This clonotype was seen only a few times. The gene calls are TRBV27 and TRBJ1-2, with D perhaps matching TRBD1 (5 bases). Germline lookup yields CDR1 MNHEY and CDR2 SMNVEV (reference sequence). Between the trimmed V and J ends, which lost 3 bases and 8 bases, there was a span of 13 bases. The CDR3 extends over 13 amino acids. CDR3 sequence (DNA): TGTGCCAGCAGTTTCAATAGGGGTCTCGGCTACACCTTC. This codes for CASSFNRGLGYTF.

The rearrangement uses TRBV7-8 and TRBJ1-1, with a tentative D call TRBD1 (5 bases). The CDR3 totals 16 residues. Between the trimmed V and J ends, which lost 5 bases and 0 bases, there was a span of 16 bases. From germline, CDR1 is SGHVS and CDR2 FQNEAQ. As DNA, the CDR3 is TGTGCCAGCAGCCCCCCCAGGGTCGGGTTGAACACTGAAGCTTTCTTT. As protein: CASSPPRVGLNTEAFF.

The V and J genes are TRBV12-5 and TRBJ1-2; D is unresolved. There are 12 residues in the CDR3. Per the germline V gene, CDR1 is LGHNT and CDR2 is FRNRAP. The V and J ends lost 2 bases and 2 bases respectively, with 3 bases between them. The CDR3 region is CASGLHNYGYTF. The CDR3 DNA reads TGTGCTAGTGGTTTGCACAACTATGGCTACACCTTC.

This clonotype was detected only a few times. This rearrangement joins TRBV4-1 to TRBJ2-1; 9 positions agree with TRBD2. The CDR3 has 17 amino acids. V was clipped by 0 bases and J by 3 bases; unmatched bases: 6. Germline CDR1 MGHRA, CDR2 YSYEKL. The CDR3 nucleotides read TGCGCCAGCAGCCAAGATTGGCTAGCGGGGTTCTACAATGAGCAGTTCTTC. This codes for CASSQDWLAGFYNEQFF.

As regards this clonotype: Relative to the germline gene, one junction end is altered; a read error may explain this. This chain links TRBV6-2 or TRBV6-3 with TRBJ2-2; D is tentatively TRBD1 or TRBD2 (5 bases each). Germline CDR1 is MNHEY and CDR2 is SVGEGT. CDR3 length: 15 residues. CDR3 protein: CASSYLSVNTGDLFF. CDR3 nucleotide sequence: TGTGCCAGCAGTTACCTATCAGTGAACACCGGGGACCTGTTTTTT.

This clonotype was picked up a small number of times. The chain recombines TRBV6-2 or TRBV6-3 with TRBJ2-1; D is undetermined. CDR3 length: 16 amino acids. V was shortened by 6 bases and J by 3 bases, with 18 bases between the two germline ends. Germline assignment: CDR1 MNHEY and CDR2 SVGEGT. In DNA form, the CDR3 reads TGTGCCAGCAGCTACCGGTCGGCCCCCAACTACAATGAGCAGTTCTTC. Its protein is CASSYRSAPNYNEQFF.

V usage is TRBV12-3 or TRBV12-4 and J usage is TRBJ2-1, with 13 bases lining up with TRBD2. V shed 5 bases and J 8 bases; nucleotides not matched to a gene: 6. The CDR3 has 15 residues. CDR3: CASSHGLAGVHEQFF. The CDR3 nucleotides read TGTGCCAGCAGTCACGGACTAGCGGGGGTCCATGAGCAGTTCTTC.

There are a few counts of this clonotype. The chain employs TRBV7-9 and TRBJ2-2; 7 positions agree with TRBD1. CDR3 length equals 15 residues. Trimming removed 3 bases from V and 2 bases from J; junction bases left unmatched: 3. Per the germline V gene, CDR1 is SEHNR and CDR2 is FQNEAQ (reference sequence). CDR3 sequence (DNA): TGTGCCAGCAGCTTGACAGGGCCAAACACCGGGGAGCTGTTTTTT. Protein product: CASSLTGPNTGELFF. The full variable domain, its missing parts supplied by reference TRBV7-9 and TRBJ2-2, is DTGVSQNPRHKITKRGQNVTFRCDPISEHNRLYWYRQTLGQGPEFLTYFQNEAQLEKSRLLSDRFSAERPKGSFSTLEIQRTEQGDSAMYLCASSLTGPNTGELFFGEGSRLTVL.

The chain uses TRBV20-1 and TRBJ2-2; 12 positions match TRBD2. J lost 7 bases, V lost 3 bases, and 9 bases had no gene match. Germline V gene lookup returns CDR1 DFQATT and CDR2 SNEGSKA (reference sequence). The CDR3 contains 16 residues. CDR3 region: CSARDPSGRAYGELFF. The CDR3 coding sequence is TGCAGTGCTAGGGACCCTAGCGGGAGGGCGTACGGGGAGCTGTTTTTT.

V is TRBV4-3 and J is TRBJ1-5, with D unresolved. CDR1 and CDR2 from the germline V gene are LGHNA and YSLEER. CDR3 size: 15 residues. Trimming cost V 0 bases and J 9 bases, with 15 bases left between them. CDR3 nucleotides: TGCGCCAGCAGCCAAGACGTGTATGGGAGAGGGCCCCAGCATTTT. It yields the protein CASSQDVYGRGPQHF.

The chain joins TRBV20-1 to TRBJ2-1, with 9 positions matching TRBD2. The CDR3 spans 16 residues. The trim removed 1 base at V and 1 base at J, leaving 5 bases unmatched. Germline-derived CDR1 and CDR2 are DFQATT and SNEGSKA (reference sequence). CDR3 amino acids: CSARVPLAGSYNEQFF. CDR3 nucleotide sequence: TGCAGTGCTAGAGTTCCACTAGCGGGTTCCTACAATGAGCAGTTCTTC.

The V and J genes are TRBV11-2 and TRBJ2-1; perhaps D is TRBD1 or TRBD2 (6 bases each). CDR3 size: 16 residues. The germline V gene has CDR1 SGHAT and CDR2 FQNNGV. V was shortened by 4 bases and J by 13 bases, with 26 bases between the two germline ends. Here the CDR3 reads CASSSGDYWGAETQFF. As DNA, the CDR3 is TGTGCCAGCAGCTCAGGAGACTATTGGGGGGCAGAGACCCAGTTCTTC. The full variable domain, its missing parts supplied by reference TRBV11-2 and TRBJ2-1, is EAGVAQSPRYKIIEKRQSVAFWCNPISGHATLYWYQQILGQGPKLLIQFQNNGVVDDSQLPKDRFSAERLKGVDSTLKIQPAKLEDSAVYLCASSSGDYWGAETQFFGPGTRLTVL.

The CDR3 sequence: CASSLGRSNTDTQYF. The DNA for the CDR3 is TGCGCCAGCAGCTTGGGCAGATCTAACACAGATACGCAGTATTTT. This rearrangement joins TRBV5-1 to TRBJ2-3; D gene ambiguous. The CDR3 consists of 15 residues. CDR1 and CDR2 (germline): SGHRS, YFSETQ. Between the trimmed V and J ends, which lost 0 bases and 2 bases, there was a span of 10 bases.

The chain joins TRBV6-4 to TRBJ1-1, with D perhaps matching TRBD1 (5 bases). V lost 5 bases and J 2 bases, leaving 12 bases between the germline ends. This CDR3 has 14 amino acids. Germline CDR1 reads MRHNA; CDR2 reads SNTAGT. The CDR3 bases are TGTGCCAGCAGTTTCGACAGAACTAACACTGAAGCTTTCTTT. Translating it yields CASSFDRTNTEAFF.

This chain joins TRBV4-2 and TRBJ2-1, with D possibly being TRBD2 (6 bases). This CDR3 is 15 amino acids long. Trimming took off 7 bases at V and 0 bases at J, with 13 bases between the two ends. Germline CDR1 LGHNA, CDR2 YNFKEQ. CDR3 amino acids: CASKEEGLSYNEQFF. The CDR3, as DNA: TGTGCCAGCAAGGAGGAGGGCCTCTCCTACAATGAGCAGTTCTTC.

This chain uses TRBV15 with TRBJ1-1; D is uncertain. The CDR3 covers 15 residues. Trimming pared 1 base from V and 6 bases from J, leaving 15 bases between. Germline values: CDR1 LNHNV, CDR2 YYDKDF (reference sequence). The CDR3 sequence: CATSRARTTLPEAFF. In DNA, the CDR3 is TGTGCCACCAGCAGAGCTCGGACGACACTCCCTGAAGCTTTCTTT.